These 31 T cell receptor beta chains originate from one sample sequenced in a study of CD8+CD57+ T cells in acquired aplastic anemia. TCR beta VDJ and CDR3 profiling used genomic DNA as template. One entry per CDR3 protein, called by TCRdb with MiXCR from the reads. The profile shows about 420,000 distinct CDR3 sequences, 55% to 75% of them singletons. The specimen was sorted CD4+, CD8+, or CD8+CD57+ T cells (not recorded which) from PBMCs. Receptors were obtained from a human donor in good health, serving as a control.

The sample holds many counts of this clonotype. V gene TRBV2 combines with J gene TRBJ1-2, with D perhaps TRBD1 (6 bases). The CDR3 is made up of 16 amino acids. CDR1 is SNHLY and CDR2 is FYNNEI in the germline V gene. The V and J ends lost 5 bases and 0 bases respectively, with 16 bases between them. CDR3 region: CASSSQTGRANYGYTF. The CDR3 nucleotides are TGTGCCAGCAGTTCCCAGACAGGCAGAGCTAACTATGGCTACACCTTC.

Points on this clonotype: A much larger clone differs by one base, so this may be a read error. The chain couples TRBV9 to TRBJ1-1, with 9 bases that match TRBD1. The germline CDR1 and CDR2 sequences are SGDLS and YYNGEE. There are 14 residues in the CDR3. The CDR3 nucleotides are TGCGCCAGCAGCAGGGAACAGGGGGCCCTTGGAGCTTTCTTT. Translating it yields CASSREQGALGAFF.

The chain links TRBV2 to TRBJ2-7; no reliable D call. The CDR3 is 14 residues long. Germline lookup yields CDR1 SNHLY and CDR2 FYNNEI. Trimming shortened V by 5 bases and J by 5 bases, and 16 bases separated the two germline ends. The CDR3 region is CASSYLDRAHEQYF. The CDR3 bases are TGTGCCAGCAGTTACTTGGACCGGGCCCACGAGCAGTACTTC. The full variable domain, rest sourced from reference TRBV2 and TRBJ2-7, is EPEVTQTPSHQVTQMGQEVILRCVPISNHLYFYWYRQILGQKVEFLVSFYNNEISEKSEIFDDQFSVERPDGSNFTLKIRSTKLEDSAMYFCASSYLDRAHEQYFGPGTRLTVT.

The chain combines TRBV7-9 with TRBJ1-3; D gene ambiguous. Trimming took off 4 bases at V and 0 bases at J, with 10 bases between the two ends. The germline gives CDR1 SEHNR, CDR2 FQNEAQ (reference sequence). The CDR3 is 15 amino acids. CDR3 loop: CASSSQWSSGNTIYF. The CDR3 DNA reads TGTGCCAGCAGCTCACAGTGGAGCTCTGGAAACACCATATATTTT.

The chain combines TRBV7-2 with TRBJ2-7; D remains ambiguous. Germline-derived CDR1 and CDR2 are SGHTA and FQGNSA. The CDR3 extends over 15 amino acids. The V gene lost 3 bases and the J gene lost 13 bases, with 25 bases spanning the gap. DNA of the CDR3: TGTGCCAGCAGCTTCGACCGCACAGATACGCAGGAGCTTTACTTC. Its translation: CASSFDRTDTQELYF.

This clonotype was detected only a few times. The CDR3 here is CASSPSTEAFF. The CDR3 bases are TGTGCCAGCAGTCCGAGCACTGAAGCTTTCTTT. The J gene is TRBJ1-1, the V gene TRBV9, with unresolved D. This CDR3 region has 11 residues. Germline V lookup: CDR1 SGDLS, CDR2 YYNGEE. V gave up 5 bases and J gave up 4 bases, with 6 bases separating them.

Of note for this clonotype: This CDR3 is missing its conserved last phenylalanine or tryptophan, likely due to a read error. The DNA is left out, because the CDR3 cannot be placed on it with certainty; the CDR3 is given as TCRdb lists it. The chain joins TRBV5-1 to TRBJ1-2. CDR1 SGHRS and CDR2 YFSETQ come from the germline V gene. The CDR3 is 10 amino acids in total, end residues counted. Here the CDR3 reads CASTSGGCAD.

Regarding this clonotype: One end of the junction fails to match germline, which may point to a read error. The V and J genes are TRBV6-5 and TRBJ2-1; 9 nucleotides match TRBD2. From germline, CDR1 is MNHEY and CDR2 SVGAGI. The CDR3 covers 17 residues. Here the CDR3 reads CASSLRGGASPYNERFF. CDR3 DNA: TGTGCCAGCAGTTTACGCGGGGGGGCCTCCCCCTACAATGAGCGGTTCTTC.

As for this clonotype: An end of the junction does not agree with germline; a read error may underlie this. V is TRBV12-3 or TRBV12-4 and J is TRBJ2-1; TRBD2 might be the D (5 bases). The CDR3 is made up of 13 amino acids. Here the CDR3 DNA reads TGTGCCGGCAGTAGAGATCGGACGGGTCGGGGGTTCTTC. This encodes CAGSRDRTGRGFF.

This clonotype was seen once. No conserved phenylalanine or tryptophan is present at the end of the CDR3, so a read error is the likely explanation. The chain has TRBV19 and TRBJ1-6; the D is unclear. Between the trimmed V and J ends, which lost 4 bases and 11 bases, there was a span of 15 bases. Germline-derived CDR1 and CDR2 are LNHDA and SQIVND (reference sequence). There are 14 residues in the CDR3. Written as DNA, the CDR3 is TGTGCCAGTAGTAGAGCACGATTAGACCCACCCCTCCACGAG. Amino acids: CASSRARLDPPLHE.

This clonotype was seen at least ten times. This rearrangement joins TRBV25-1 to TRBJ2-5; D may be TRBD2 (7 bases). CDR1 and CDR2 from the germline V gene are MGHDK and SYGVNS. This CDR3 region has 15 residues. Trimming took 0 bases from V and 2 from J, leaving 10 bases between them. The CDR3 DNA is TGTGCCAGCAGTGAATACGGGGGGCGACAAGAGACCCAGTACTTC. Amino acid sequence: CASSEYGGRQETQYF.

The chain joins TRBV4-1 to TRBJ1-2; D is uncertain. Germline CDR1 is MGHRA and CDR2 is YSYEKL. This CDR3 comprises 14 residues. V lost 1 base and J 4 bases, leaving 10 bases between the germline ends. In nucleotides, the CDR3 is TGCGCCAGCAGCCAAGTCCGGGAATCCTATGGCTACACCTTC. This codes for CASSQVRESYGYTF.

This clonotype was seen at least ten times. The V and J genes are TRBV19 and TRBJ2-4; perhaps TRBD1 as D (5 bases). The CDR3 length is 16 residues. Trimming removed 5 bases from V and 6 bases from J, with 20 bases in between. CDR1 and CDR2 from the germline V gene are LNHDA and SQIVND (reference sequence). The CDR3 here is CASSSSYVGHVNIQYF. DNA for the CDR3: TGTGCCAGTAGTTCCTCTTATGTAGGACACGTAAACATTCAGTACTTC.

Points on this clonotype: This may be a read error, as it is one base from a much larger clone. J is TRBJ2-7 and V is TRBV6-4; 8 bases match TRBD1. This CDR3 has 14 residues. Germline V CDR1 and CDR2: MRHNA, SNTAGT. CDR3 DNA: TGTGCCGGCAGTCCCCGGACAGGGACCTACGAGCAGTACTTC. Translated, it gives CAGSPRTGTYEQYF.

This clonotype was seen at least ten times. The chain joins TRBV6-6 to TRBJ2-5, with TRBD2 matching over 7 bases. Trimming at V came to 0 bases and at J to 4 bases, leaving 11 bases not matched to a gene. Germline CDR1 reads MNHNY; CDR2 reads SVGAGI (reference sequence). CDR3 length: 17 amino acids. CDR3 nucleotides: TGTGCCAGCAGTTACTCGACGTCGGGGACTAAGACAGAGACCCAGTACTTC. Its translation: CASSYSTSGTKTETQYF.

The V call is TRBV7-3, the J call TRBJ2-5; 7 nucleotides line up with TRBD1. Germline trimming cut 5 bases from V and 5 bases from J; bases unmatched to any gene: 11. From germline, CDR1 is SGHTA and CDR2 FQGTGA. There are 15 residues in the CDR3. The CDR3 DNA sequence: TGTGCCAGCAGCCAAACAGGGGCAGAGGGGGAGACCCAGTACTTC. Protein product: CASSQTGAEGETQYF.

A word on this clonotype: Lacking the conserved final phenylalanine or tryptophan, this CDR3 likely reflects a read error. The DNA is omitted, as the CDR3 cannot be located on it reliably, and the CDR3 follows TCRdb's listing. CDR3 amino acids: CASSPPGYEQHH. The chain employs TRBV7-2 and TRBJ2-7; the DNA was not used to check the table's D call, TRBD1. Both ends counted, the CDR3 spans 12 residues. Germline-derived CDR1 and CDR2 are SGHTA and FQGNSA.

Details on this clonotype: At one boundary the junction diverges from the germline segment, which might be a read error. This rearrangement joins TRBV7-3 to TRBJ2-3; no clear D gene. CDR3 length: 15 residues. In germline, CDR1 is SGHTA, CDR2 FQGTGA. The CDR3 nucleotides are TGCGCCAGCAGCTTGGTTTGGGCCGGGTCAGATACGCAGTATTTT. Translation: CASSLVWAGSDTQYF. Full variable domain (outside the CDR3, taken from reference TRBV7-3 and TRBJ2-3): GAGVSQTPSNKVTEKGKYVELRCDPISGHTALYWYRQSLGQGPEFLIYFQGTGAADDSGLPNDRFFAVRPEGSVSTLKIQRTERGDSAVYLCASSLVWAGSDTQYFGPGTRLTVL.

A word on this clonotype: A much larger clone lies a single base off, so this may be a read error. The chain links TRBV4-3 to TRBJ2-3; TRBD2 matches at 9 bases. The trim removed 3 bases at V and 6 bases at J, leaving 13 bases unmatched. This CDR3 comprises 17 residues. Per germline, CDR1 LGHNA and CDR2 YSLEER. The CDR3 nucleotides are TGCGCCAGCAGCCAGAGAGGGACTCGCGGGGGGGCGGATACGCAGTATTTT. Translated: CASSQRGTRGGADTQYF.

This clonotype was observed a few times. The chain combines TRBV15 with TRBJ2-3; D is undetermined. CDR3 size: 14 residues. Germline CDR1 LNHNV, CDR2 YYDKDF (reference sequence). V lost 3 bases and J lost 0, with 7 bases in between. This chain's CDR3 is CATSSLESTDTQYF. Written as DNA, the CDR3 is TGTGCCACCAGCAGCTTGGAGAGCACAGATACGCAGTATTTT.

As for this clonotype: Given a much more abundant clone one base away, this may be a read error. J is TRBJ1-1 and V is TRBV7-6; maybe TRBD1 (6 bases). Germline loops: CDR1 SGHVS, CDR2 FNYEAQ. This CDR3 is 13 amino acids long. V was cut by 2 bases and J by 6 bases, with 10 bases left in between. DNA of the CDR3: TGTGCCAGCAGCTTAAGGGGGGGGTCTGAAGCTTTCTTT. It translates to CASSLRGGSEAFF.

This clonotype showed up just once. The J gene is TRBJ2-5, the V gene TRBV25-1; 10 bases are shared with TRBD1. V was clipped by 2 bases and J by 6 bases; unmatched bases: 6. The germline V gene encodes CDR1 MGHDK and CDR2 SYGVNS. The CDR3 is made up of 15 amino acids. CDR3 sequence (DNA): TGTGCCAGCAGTGAAAGAGGACAGGGGGGGAAGACCCAGTACTTC. Protein sequence: CASSERGQGGKTQYF. Combining the CDR3 with reference TRBV25-1 and TRBJ2-5 gives the whole variable domain EADIYQTPRYLVIGTGKKITLECSQTMGHDKMYWYQQDPGMELHLIHYSYGVNSTEKGDLSSESTVSRIRTEHFPLTLESARPSHTSQYLCASSERGQGGKTQYFGPGTRLLVL.

CDR3 amino acids: CTTSRYEKLFF. CDR3 in DNA: TGTACCACCAGTAGGTATGAAAAACTGTTTTTT. The chain is built from TRBV6-9 and TRBJ1-4; unclear D gene. Germline loops: CDR1 MNHGY, CDR2 SVAAGI. The CDR3 extends over 11 amino acids.

The rearrangement links TRBV24-1 to TRBJ2-7, with D tentatively TRBD1 (5 bases). TRBJ2-5 matches the DNA end more closely, so the J call is doubtful. The CDR3 length is 16 residues. The V gene's germline CDR1 is KGHDR and CDR2 SFDVKD. The CDR3 region has the DNA TGTGCCACCAGTGAAGTAGGGGAAGGATGCAAAGAGACCCAGTACTTC. Protein product: CATSEVGEGCKETQYF.

This clonotype was counted many times. The rearrangement joins TRBV6-6 to TRBJ1-4; 9 bases map to TRBD1. Germline V lookup: CDR1 MNHNY, CDR2 SVGAGI (reference sequence). The junction had 7 bases not matched to a gene; V was cut back by 5 bases and J by 9 bases. This CDR3 is 14 amino acids long. CDR3 sequence: CASSPGQGLQKLFF. In DNA form, the CDR3 reads TGTGCCAGCAGTCCGGGACAGGGACTTCAAAAACTGTTTTTT.

As concerns this clonotype: This may be a read error: a much more frequent sequence differs by one nucleotide. This CDR3 is CASSGRAYQPQHF. CDR3 nucleotides: TGTGCCAGCAGTGGTAGGGCCTATCAGCCCCAGCATTTT. This rearrangement joins TRBV6-1 to TRBJ1-5; no definite D call. This CDR3 is 13 amino acids long. V was clipped by 4 bases and J by 5 bases, with 9 bases between them. Germline CDR1 is MNHNS and CDR2 is SASEGT.

This rearrangement joins TRBV2 to TRBJ2-3, with 8 bases fitting TRBD2. This CDR3 spans 14 amino acids. The V gene's germline CDR1 is SNHLY and CDR2 FYNNEI. V lost 4 bases and J lost 7; bases outside the gene matches: 7. This chain's CDR3 is CASSGAGALYTQYF. CDR3 DNA: TGTGCCAGCAGTGGAGCGGGGGCCCTTTATACGCAGTATTTT.

Concerning this clonotype itself: Since the CDR3 does not end with the conserved phenylalanine or tryptophan, this likely comes from a read error. It is unclear where the CDR3 begins or ends on the DNA, so no DNA is shown, and the CDR3 is as TCRdb lists it. The gene calls are TRBV9 and TRBJ1-3; the DNA was not used to check the table's D call, TRBD1. Looked up from germline, CDR1 is SGDLS and CDR2 is YYNGEE. The CDR3 has 13 amino acids, counting both end residues. The CDR3 reads CASSVGQGNSPLH.

Comment on this clonotype: The conserved closing phenylalanine or tryptophan is absent in this CDR3, likely reflecting a read error. It is unclear where the CDR3 begins or ends on the DNA, so no DNA is shown, and the CDR3 is as TCRdb lists it. The chain carries TRBV7-6 and TRBJ2-1; the table's D call, TRBD1, was not checked against the DNA. Germline V gene data show CDR1 as SGHVS and CDR2 as FNYEAQ. The CDR3 spans 13 residues, counting both ends. The CDR3: CASSAGGTNNQKL.

Of note for this clonotype: The missing conserved phenylalanine or tryptophan at the end of this CDR3 makes a read error likely. The chain couples TRBV2 to TRBJ1-1; maybe TRBD1 (5 bases). Germline loops: CDR1 SNHLY, CDR2 FYNNEI. Trimming pared 7 bases from V and 2 bases from J, leaving 14 bases between. The CDR3 runs to 14 residues. CDR3 sequence: CASTPRDGNTEAFL. In DNA form, the CDR3 reads TGTGCCAGCACCCCTCGGGACGGCAACACTGAAGCTTTCCTT.

CDR3 nucleotide sequence: TGTGCCAGCAGTACGAACAGGGGGCGCCCTGGCTACACCTTC. Protein sequence: CASSTNRGRPGYTF. The chain links TRBV12-3 or TRBV12-4 to TRBJ1-2; 9 nucleotides line up with TRBD1. The CDR3 runs to 14 residues. V lost 5 bases, J lost 7 bases, and 8 bases stayed unmatched.